This TCR beta chain was captured by sequencing in a study of glioma-infiltrating T cells. CDR3 length: 15 residues. Germline lookup yields CDR1 DFQATT and CDR2 SNEGSKA (reference sequence). TCR alpha and beta CDR3 regions were amplified from RNA using iRepertoire nested multiplex PCR. A single record per CDR3 protein comes from TCRdb applying MiXCR to the multiplex PCR reads. The data contain about 410,000 distinct CDR3 sequences, about two fifths of them singletons. Worth noting for this clonotype: Its antigen remains unidentified. Sequence at one end of the junction differs from germline and may be a read error.

Study-level findings and limits: Very few CDR3 sequences were shared between tissue and blood.

The receptor was isolated from a human donor with low-grade glioma or glioblastoma, undergoing nonglioma brain surgery, or in good health (not recorded which). This chain joins TRBV20-1 and TRBJ2-1, with TRBD2 as a possible D gene (5 bases). The sequenced sample consisted of glioma tissue, nonneoplastic brain tissue, or PBMCs (not recorded which). CDR3 sequence: CSARTTLASYNERFF. CDR3 bases: TGCAGTGCTAGGACTACCTTAGCATCCTACAATGAGCGGTTCTTC.